This T cell receptor (beta chain) was captured in a study of blood T cell repertoires in COVID-19. The data were produced by immunoSEQ multiplex PCR, yet TCRdb's version contains in-frame clones alone and is incomplete. The sample yields 140,000 to 150,000 clones, over 70% seen once. A single count supports this clone. V was pared by 6 bases and J by 5 bases, with 15 bases of the junction left unmatched. Germline V gene data show CDR1 as MNHNY and CDR2 as SVGAGI (reference sequence). The CDR3 is made up of 16 amino acids. The material sequenced was peripheral blood. The clonotype originates from a woman in her sixties or seventies with acute or convalescent COVID-19. The rearrangement joins TRBV6-6 to TRBJ1-1; 7 bases line up with TRBD1. DNA of the CDR3: TGTGCCAGCAGCTCCGACAGGGCGTCGGGTCGGACTGAAGCTTTCTTT. It yields the protein CASSSDRASGRTEAFF.